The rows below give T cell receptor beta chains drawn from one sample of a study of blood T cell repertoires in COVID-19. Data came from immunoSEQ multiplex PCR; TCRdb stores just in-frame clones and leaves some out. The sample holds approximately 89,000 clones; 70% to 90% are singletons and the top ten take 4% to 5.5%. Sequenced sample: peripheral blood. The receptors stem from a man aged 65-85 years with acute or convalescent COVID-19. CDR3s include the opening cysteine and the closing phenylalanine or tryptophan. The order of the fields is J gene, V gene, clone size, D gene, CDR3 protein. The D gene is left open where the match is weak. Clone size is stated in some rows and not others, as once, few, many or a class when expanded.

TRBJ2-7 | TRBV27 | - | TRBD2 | CASSLRGTQYSGGSHEQYF
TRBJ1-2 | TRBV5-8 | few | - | CASSAGSYGYTF
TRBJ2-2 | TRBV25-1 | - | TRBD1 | CASRRTGMNTGELFF
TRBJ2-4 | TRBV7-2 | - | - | CASSLDGLALNIQYF
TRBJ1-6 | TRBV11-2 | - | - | CASSLDSGSPLHF
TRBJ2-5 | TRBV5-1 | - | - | CASKRQAQETQYF
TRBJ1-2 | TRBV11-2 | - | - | CASSTPGIGNYGYTF
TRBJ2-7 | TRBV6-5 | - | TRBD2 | CASGRADEQYF
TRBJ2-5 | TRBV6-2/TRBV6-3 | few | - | CASSWSDGGETQYF
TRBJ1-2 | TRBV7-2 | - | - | CASSLEGLNYGYTF
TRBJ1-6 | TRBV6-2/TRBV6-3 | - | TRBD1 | CASSTDRETPLHF
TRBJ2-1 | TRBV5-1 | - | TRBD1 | CASSLTPGGEAEQFF
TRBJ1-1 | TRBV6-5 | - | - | CASSRGSRSTEAFF
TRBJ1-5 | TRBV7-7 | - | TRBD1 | CASSFPGQGVVQPQHF
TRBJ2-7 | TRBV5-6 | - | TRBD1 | CASSEGTGGSSYEQYF
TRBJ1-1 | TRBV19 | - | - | CASSGFTGTEAFF